This is a list of T cell receptor beta chains from one sample in a study of T cell responses to AZD1222 COVID-19 vaccine. Profiled with immunoSEQ multiplex PCR; TCRdb holds only in-frame clones, not every one. This sample has around 50,000 clones, with 84% found just once. Sample: peripheral blood, taken on day 0 of AZD1222 vaccination. These receptors were obtained from an adult in good health. Both conserved end residues are part of each CDR3. The order of the fields is V gene, CDR3 protein.

>TRBV19
CASRQGASTGELFF
>TRBV7-2
CASSLGQPGNTIYF
>TRBV5-8
CASSSRVFGIYEQYF
>TRBV6-5
CASSKSTPSYEQYF
>TRBV24-1
CATIAEGRGYGYTF
>TRBV19
CASRVRAFLNTEAFF
>TRBV7-9
CASSLGASTDTQYF
>TRBV5-5
CASSLGLAGVNEQFF
>TRBV29-1
CSVRTGTDTQYF
>TRBV10-2
CASVRGEGEKLFF
>TRBV3-1/TRBV3-2
CASSPMAGRIGYGYTF
>TRBV5-1
CASSLRPPYEQYF
>TRBV5-8
CASSGHPNTEAFF
>TRBV9
CASSPPDRGSGNTIYF
>TRBV5-1
CASRSGGVGQETQYF
>TRBV4-3
CASSQRGQGGATF
>TRBV18
CASSPEAGYEQYF
>TRBV2
CASSQRGNPNTGELFF
>TRBV19
CASSTSYGTSDPGNTIYF
>TRBV3-1/TRBV3-2
CASSPSSGRAGIQYF
>TRBV12-3/TRBV12-4
CASSLGSEQYF
>TRBV11-3
CASSTSGTFGEQYF
>TRBV7-9
CASSLVGTSYEQYF
>TRBV28
CATMGNIATASYGYTF
>TRBV7-2
CASSLRRGDSNQPQHF
>TRBV11-3
CASSRGTSGTDTQYF
>TRBV4-2
CASSQQGIPSPSGYNEQFF
>TRBV18
CASSPLGQGSYEQYF
>TRBV10-1
CATPPGVKAQPQHF
>TRBV5-6
CASSLAGRRVGSPLHF
>TRBV5-5
CASSLTTVATNEKLFF
>TRBV28
CASRFRGRQPQHF
>TRBV11-2
CASSLETSGRYEQYF
>TRBV28
CASSPPLVYEQFF
>TRBV27
CASSSIGRILNTEAFF
>TRBV6-2/TRBV6-3
CASSYSMQGNQPQHF
>TRBV6-1
CASSEAHGRYGYTF
>TRBV28
CASIQTQGEAFF
>TRBV24-1
CATSDTKGQGKNTEAFF
>TRBV9
CASSPRTSGEQYF
>TRBV7-9
CASSPTGDTYEQYF
>TRBV29-1
CSVEFGQGETQYF
>TRBV7-9
CASRLGGQRPGDSGQPQHF
>TRBV4-1
CASSLLQGAATEAFF
>TRBV30
CASRPPGLASYEQYF
>TRBV7-9
CASSLLAGASGANVLTF
>TRBV2
CASSEALGTGGARFF
>TRBV24-1
CATSDVADTQYF
>TRBV6-6
CASSLDRVDGYTF
>TRBV9
CASSVDGAAWGYGYTF
>TRBV5-1
CASSLPKTGGGDEKLFF
>TRBV6-1
CASSGSGTSGSRNEQFF
>TRBV7-9
CASTLWGENYGYTF
>TRBV6-5
CASRYGTSEGEKLFF
>TRBV11-3
CASSLLRGGTGELFF